This T cell receptor (beta chain) was recorded in a study of molecular identifiers for immune sequencing clone quantification. General study points: Effector cells had over 98% of their molecules in clones above 20 RNA copies, while naive cells had under 1%. Highly expanded clones may be undercounted when identical TCR molecules share barcodes.

This clonotype was observed many times. Its antigen is not known. TCRdb redid the calling of the PCR reads with MiXCR, one entry per CDR3 protein. Of some 320,000 distinct CDR3 sequences in the sample, roughly 24% were seen once. With 3 bases clipped from V and 3 bases from J, the junction kept 6 bases outside the gene matches. The CDR3 totals 15 residues. V is TRBV12-3 or TRBV12-4 and J is TRBJ2-5; 8 bases align to TRBD2. The specimen sequenced was naive CD8+ T cells from blood, with Jurkat cell RNA spiked in. Subset: FACS-sorted CD8+CD4-CCR7+CD45RA+ naive T cells. This TCR derives from a human donor in good health. Some libraries in this study had Jurkat cell RNA spiked in. The CDR3 nucleotides are TGTGCCAGCAGTTTGTCAATGGGACTAGAAGAGACCCAGTACTTC. Amino acids: CASSLSMGLEETQYF.